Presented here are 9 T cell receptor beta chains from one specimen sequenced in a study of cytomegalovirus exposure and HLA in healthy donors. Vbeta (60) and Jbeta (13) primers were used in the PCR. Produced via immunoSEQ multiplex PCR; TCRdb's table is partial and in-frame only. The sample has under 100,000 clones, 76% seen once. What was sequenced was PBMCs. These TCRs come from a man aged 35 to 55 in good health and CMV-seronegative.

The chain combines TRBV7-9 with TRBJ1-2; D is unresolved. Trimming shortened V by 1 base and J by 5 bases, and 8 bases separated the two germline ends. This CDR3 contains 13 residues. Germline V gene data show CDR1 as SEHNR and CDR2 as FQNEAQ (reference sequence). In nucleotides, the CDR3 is TGTGCCAGCAGCTTAGGGGGAGAATATGGCTACACCTTC. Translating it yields CASSLGGEYGYTF.

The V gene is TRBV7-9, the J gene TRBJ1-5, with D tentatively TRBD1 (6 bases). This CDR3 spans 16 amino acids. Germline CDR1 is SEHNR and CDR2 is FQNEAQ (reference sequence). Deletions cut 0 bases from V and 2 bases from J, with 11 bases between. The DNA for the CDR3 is TGTGCCAGCAGCTTAGCAGCCAGGGGAGGCAATCAGCCCCAGCATTTT. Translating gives CASSLAARGGNQPQHF. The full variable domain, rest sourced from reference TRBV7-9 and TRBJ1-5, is DTGVSQNPRHKITKRGQNVTFRCDPISEHNRLYWYRQTLGQGPEFLTYFQNEAQLEKSRLLSDRFSAERPKGSFSTLEIQRTEQGDSAMYLCASSLAARGGNQPQHFGDGTRLSIL.

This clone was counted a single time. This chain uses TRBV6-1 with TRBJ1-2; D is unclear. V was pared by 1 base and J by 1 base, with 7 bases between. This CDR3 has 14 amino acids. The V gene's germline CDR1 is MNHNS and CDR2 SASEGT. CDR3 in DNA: TGTGCCAGCAGTGAAGGTACGGTTAACTATGGCTACACCTTC. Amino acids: CASSEGTVNYGYTF.

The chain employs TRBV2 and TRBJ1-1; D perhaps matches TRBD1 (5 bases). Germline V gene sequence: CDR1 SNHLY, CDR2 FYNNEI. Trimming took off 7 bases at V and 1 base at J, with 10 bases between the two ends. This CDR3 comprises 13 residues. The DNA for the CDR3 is TGTGCCAGCACTGTTGACAGGAACACTGAAGCTTTCTTT. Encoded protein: CASTVDRNTEAFF. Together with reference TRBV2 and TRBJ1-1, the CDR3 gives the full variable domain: EPEVTQTPSHQVTQMGQEVILRCVPISNHLYFYWYRQILGQKVEFLVSFYNNEISEKSEIFDDQFSVERPDGSNFTLKIRSTKLEDSAMYFCASTVDRNTEAFFGQGTRLTVV.

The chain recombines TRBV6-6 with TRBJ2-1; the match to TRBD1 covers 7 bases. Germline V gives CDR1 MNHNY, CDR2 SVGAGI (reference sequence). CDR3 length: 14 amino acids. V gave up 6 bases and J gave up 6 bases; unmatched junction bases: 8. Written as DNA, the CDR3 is TGTGCCAGCAGCCTACTAGACAGGGTCAATGAGCAGTTCTTC. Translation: CASSLLDRVNEQFF.

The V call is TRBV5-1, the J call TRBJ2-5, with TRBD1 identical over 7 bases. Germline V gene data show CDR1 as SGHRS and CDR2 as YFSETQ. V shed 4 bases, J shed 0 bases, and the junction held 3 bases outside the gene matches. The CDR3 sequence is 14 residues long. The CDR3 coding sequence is TGCGCCAGCAGCGCACAGGGGTACCAAGAGACCCAGTACTTC. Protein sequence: CASSAQGYQETQYF.

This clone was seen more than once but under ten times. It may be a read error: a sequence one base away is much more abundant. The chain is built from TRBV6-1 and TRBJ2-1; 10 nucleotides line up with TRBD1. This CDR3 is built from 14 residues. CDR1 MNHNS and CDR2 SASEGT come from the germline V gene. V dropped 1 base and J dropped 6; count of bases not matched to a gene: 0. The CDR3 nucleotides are TGTGCCAGCAGTGAAGGGACAGGGGGCAATGAGCAGTTCTTC. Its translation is CASSEGTGGNEQFF.

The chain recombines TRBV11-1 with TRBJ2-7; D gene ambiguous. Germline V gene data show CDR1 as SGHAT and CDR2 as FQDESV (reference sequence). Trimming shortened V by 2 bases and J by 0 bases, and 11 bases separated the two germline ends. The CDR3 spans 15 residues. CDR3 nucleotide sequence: TGTGCCAGCAGCTTATTAGCCGAAAGCTCCTACGAGCAGTACTTC. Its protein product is CASSLLAESSYEQYF.

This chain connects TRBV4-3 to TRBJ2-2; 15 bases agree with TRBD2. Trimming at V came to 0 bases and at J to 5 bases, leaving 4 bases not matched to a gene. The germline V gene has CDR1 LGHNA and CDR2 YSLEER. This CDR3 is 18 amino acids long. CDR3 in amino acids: CASSQEGLAGGETGELFF. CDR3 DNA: TGCGCCAGCAGCCAAGAGGGACTAGCGGGGGGAGAGACCGGGGAGCTGTTTTTT.